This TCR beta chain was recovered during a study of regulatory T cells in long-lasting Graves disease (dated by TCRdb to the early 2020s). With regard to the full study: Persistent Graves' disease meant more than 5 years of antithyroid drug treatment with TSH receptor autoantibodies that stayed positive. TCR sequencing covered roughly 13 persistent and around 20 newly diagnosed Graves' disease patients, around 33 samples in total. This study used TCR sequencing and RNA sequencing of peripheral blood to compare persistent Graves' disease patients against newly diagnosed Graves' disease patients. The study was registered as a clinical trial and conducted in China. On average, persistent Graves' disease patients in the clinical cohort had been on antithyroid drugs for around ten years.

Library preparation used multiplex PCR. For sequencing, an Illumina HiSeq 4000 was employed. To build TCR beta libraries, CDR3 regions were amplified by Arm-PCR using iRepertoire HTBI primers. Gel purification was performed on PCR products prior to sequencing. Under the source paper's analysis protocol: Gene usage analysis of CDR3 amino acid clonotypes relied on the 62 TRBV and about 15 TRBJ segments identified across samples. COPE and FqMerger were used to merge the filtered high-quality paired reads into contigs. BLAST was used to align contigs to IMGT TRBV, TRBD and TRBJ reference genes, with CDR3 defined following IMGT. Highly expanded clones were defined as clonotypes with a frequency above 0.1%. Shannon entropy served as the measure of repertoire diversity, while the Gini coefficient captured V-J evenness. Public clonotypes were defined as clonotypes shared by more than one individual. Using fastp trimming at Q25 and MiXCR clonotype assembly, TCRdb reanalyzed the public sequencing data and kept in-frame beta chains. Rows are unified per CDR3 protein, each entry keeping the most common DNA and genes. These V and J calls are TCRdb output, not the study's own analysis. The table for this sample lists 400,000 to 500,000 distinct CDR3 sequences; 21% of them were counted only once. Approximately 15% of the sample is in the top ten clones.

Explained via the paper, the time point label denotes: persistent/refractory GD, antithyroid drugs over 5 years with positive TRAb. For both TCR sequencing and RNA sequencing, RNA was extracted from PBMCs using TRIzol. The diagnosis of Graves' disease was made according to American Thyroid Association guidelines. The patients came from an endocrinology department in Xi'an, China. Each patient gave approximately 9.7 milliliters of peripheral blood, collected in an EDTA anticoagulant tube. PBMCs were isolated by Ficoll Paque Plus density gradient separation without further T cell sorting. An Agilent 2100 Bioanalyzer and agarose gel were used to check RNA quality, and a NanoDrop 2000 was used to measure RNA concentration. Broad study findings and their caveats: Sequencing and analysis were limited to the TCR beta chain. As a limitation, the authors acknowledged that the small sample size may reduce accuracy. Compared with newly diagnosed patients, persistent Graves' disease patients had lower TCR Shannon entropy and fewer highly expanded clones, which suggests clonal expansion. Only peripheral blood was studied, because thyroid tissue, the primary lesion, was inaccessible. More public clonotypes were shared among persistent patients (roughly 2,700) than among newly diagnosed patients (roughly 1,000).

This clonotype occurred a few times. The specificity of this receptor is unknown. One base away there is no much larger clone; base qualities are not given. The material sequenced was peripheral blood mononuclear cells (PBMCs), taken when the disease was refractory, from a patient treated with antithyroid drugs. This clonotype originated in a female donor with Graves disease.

The nucleotides are TGCGCCAGCAGCGTTACAGGGGAAGAGACCCAGTACTTC. Its protein product is CASSVTGEETQYF. Recombination joined TRBV5-1 with TRBJ2-5, with 7 middle bases fitting TRBD1. Looking up the germline V gene yields CDR1 SGHRS and CDR2 YFSETQ. Including the terminal cysteine and phenylalanine, the CDR3 comprises 13 residues. Only the CDR3 portion is preserved as DNA: 39 bases, with reading frame beginning at the first base. Unmatched junction bases come to 3, with V trimmed by 4 bases and J by 3 bases.